This TCR beta chain was found in a study of CD8+ T cells in alopecia areata. Treatment described: oral pan-JAK inhibitor, 5-10 mg twice daily. On this clone itself: Other DNA sequences within the sample encode an identical CDR3.

The V gene end was trimmed by 0 bases and the J gene end by 2 bases; junction bases not matched to a gene: 3. CDR1 is LGHNA, CDR2 YSLEER, per germline. The CDR3 totals 15 residues. Following extraction, RNA underwent reverse transcription to cDNA, which served as the sequencing template. Profiling relied on immunoSEQ multiplex PCR, and the TCRdb table lists in-frame clones only, not all of them. The sample shows 170,000 or so clones, approximately 53% of them seen only once. The receptor's source is a human donor with alopecia areata. The chain employs TRBV4-3 and TRBJ2-7; 8 bases are a match to TRBD1. Sample: CD8+ T cells sorted from blood, taken at week 24, from a patient treated with tofacitinib. For the CDR3, the DNA is TGCGCCAGCAGCCAAGACCGGACAGGGCCCTACGAGCAGTACTTC. Its translation: CASSQDRTGPYEQYF.